This T cell receptor beta chain was found in a study of Ad26.COV2.S vaccination and SARS-CoV-2 variants. Overall study results and limits: Spike-specific responses of CD8+ and CD4+ T cells were reported to display substantial breadth after vaccination.

The data were produced by immunoSEQ multiplex PCR, yet TCRdb's version contains in-frame clones alone and is incomplete. The table lists fewer than 150,000 clones, approximately 90% of them singletons. This CDR3 contains 15 residues. V was shortened by 4 bases and J by 3 bases, with 13 bases between the two germline ends. Germline values: CDR1 SGHRS, CDR2 YFSETQ. With respect to this clone: The antigen is unknown.

The chain has TRBV5-1 and TRBJ2-2, with D unresolved. This sequence was found in a human donor who had recovered from COVID-19. Specimen: peripheral blood, collected after recovery from COVID-19. CDR3 DNA sequence: TGCGCCAGCAGCCCCAGAACCTGGGACACCGGGGAGCTGTTTTTT. Translation gives CASSPRTWDTGELFF.